The next 9 T cell receptor beta chains were all read from a single sample in a study of cytotoxic CD8 clonotypes in ibrutinib-treated CLL. Profiled with immunoSEQ multiplex PCR; TCRdb holds only in-frame clones, not every one. The data hold roughly 160,000 clones, with more than 80% observed a single time. The sample consisted of PBMCs, taken after 24 months of ibrutinib treatment. The receptors derive from a human donor with chronic lymphocytic leukemia.

The CDR3 loop reads CASSYLRTENEAFF. The CDR3 DNA follows: TGTGCCAGCAGTTACCTAAGGACGGAAAACGAAGCTTTCTTT. The chain links TRBV6-5 to TRBJ1-1; no firm D call. Trimming removed 2 bases from V and 8 bases from J, with 15 bases in between. The V gene's germline CDR1 is MNHEY and CDR2 SVGAGI. The CDR3 totals 14 residues.

The rearrangement uses TRBV6-6 and TRBJ2-1; D gene unclear. The CDR3 length is 15 residues. V lost 4 bases and J 0 bases, leaving 10 bases between the germline ends. Germline V lookup: CDR1 MNHNY, CDR2 SVGAGI (reference sequence). This CDR3 is CASSSPQSSYNEQFF. CDR3 in DNA: TGTGCCAGCAGTTCGCCACAGAGCTCCTACAATGAGCAGTTCTTC.

As concerns this clone: One end of the junction does not line up with germline, which may come from a read error. The J gene is TRBJ1-6, the V gene TRBV5-1; D is unresolved. Germline CDR1 reads SGHRS; CDR2 reads YFSETQ. The CDR3 is made up of 13 amino acids. The CDR3 region has the DNA TGTGCCAGCAGCTTGGTCGCTAATTCACCCCTCCACTTT. This sequence encodes CASSLVANSPLHF.

J is TRBJ2-3 and V is TRBV7-3; D may be TRBD1 or TRBD2 (5 bases each). Between the trimmed V and J ends, which lost 1 base and 1 base, there was a span of 9 bases. The germline gives CDR1 SGHTA, CDR2 FQGTGA. The length of the CDR3 is 15 residues. CDR3 loop: CASSLNQGGTDTQYF. In nucleotides, the CDR3 is TGTGCCAGCAGCTTAAATCAGGGAGGCACAGATACGCAGTATTTT. Drawing the rest from reference TRBV7-3 and TRBJ2-3, the complete variable domain is GAGVSQTPSNKVTEKGKYVELRCDPISGHTALYWYRQSLGQGPEFLIYFQGTGAADDSGLPNDRFFAVRPEGSVSTLKIQRTERGDSAVYLCASSLNQGGTDTQYFGPGTRLTVL.

This clone has a single count. This sequence joins TRBV19 and TRBJ2-2; a weak D match, TRBD2 (5 bases). Per the germline V gene, CDR1 is LNHDA and CDR2 is SQIVND (reference sequence). The CDR3 is 17 residues long. Deletions cut 3 bases from V and 4 bases from J, with 18 bases between. CDR3: CASSIPSSPPGTGELFF. The CDR3 DNA is TGTGCCAGTAGTATCCCATCTAGCCCTCCGGGCACCGGGGAGCTGTTTTTT.

V gene TRBV6-6 combines with J gene TRBJ2-7; TRBD1 might be the D (5 bases). The germline V and J ends were trimmed by 0 bases and 3 bases, with 12 bases remaining between them. The CDR3 loop spans 15 amino acids. CDR1 and CDR2 (germline): MNHNY, SVGAGI (reference sequence). CDR3 sequence (DNA): TGTGCCAGCAGTTACTCTGCAGGGCATGGCTACGAGCAGTACTTC. Its protein product is CASSYSAGHGYEQYF.

The chain recombines TRBV4-3 with TRBJ1-2, with D hard to call. The CDR3 covers 12 residues. Trimming took 1 base from V and 1 from J, leaving 1 base between them. Germline V gives CDR1 LGHNA, CDR2 YSLEER. The CDR3 bases are TGCGCCAGCAGCCAAGTTAACTATGGCTACACCTTC. This codes for CASSQVNYGYTF.

The chain's CDR3 is CASSTQVYNEQFF. CDR3 DNA: TGTGCCAGCAGCACTCAGGTTTACAATGAGCAGTTCTTC. The chain combines TRBV11-2 with TRBJ2-1; D unclear. The CDR3 runs to 13 residues. Germline loops: CDR1 SGHAT, CDR2 FQNNGV. Trimming shortened V by 5 bases and J by 4 bases, and 9 bases separated the two germline ends. The whole variable domain, remainder taken from reference TRBV11-2 and TRBJ2-1, is EAGVAQSPRYKIIEKRQSVAFWCNPISGHATLYWYQQILGQGPKLLIQFQNNGVVDDSQLPKDRFSAERLKGVDSTLKIQPAKLEDSAVYLCASSTQVYNEQFFGPGTRLTVL.

J is TRBJ1-3 and V is TRBV19, with a weak D call TRBD1 (5 bases). Germline-derived CDR1 and CDR2 are LNHDA and SQIVND (reference sequence). V gave up 6 bases and J gave up 4 bases, with 10 bases separating them. This CDR3 spans 13 amino acids. CDR3 coding DNA: TGTGCCAGTAGCGTCGGGGGAGGAAACACCATATATTTT. Protein: CASSVGGGNTIYF.